Following are 20 T cell receptor beta chains from one sample sequenced in a study of post-analysis software for immune sequencing data. The study, taken as a whole, reports: TRBV5-6, TRBV5-1 and TRBV20-1 were among several TRBV segments more frequent in patients than controls.

No antigen is known for these receptors. Included in the TCR beta cDNA libraries were unique molecular identifiers. TCRdb called the PCR reads again in MiXCR, with one record for every CDR3 protein. The table lists some 800,000 distinct CDR3 sequences, roughly 50% of them singletons, with roughly 4.5% in the top ten. Specimen: blood. The receptors were gathered from a girl aged 10 to 17 with multiple sclerosis.

In regard to this clonotype: At one end, the junction sequence differs from germline, possibly due to a read error. This rearrangement joins TRBV9 to TRBJ2-1; 7 positions match TRBD1. The CDR3 spans 15 residues. The germline CDR1 and CDR2 sequences are SGDLS and YYNGEE. This CDR3 is CASSVGTASSYEQHF. The CDR3 DNA sequence: TGTGCCAGCAGCGTTGGGACAGCCAGCTCCTACGAGCAGCACTTC.

This rearrangement joins TRBV12-3 or TRBV12-4 to TRBJ2-7; the D is unclear. This CDR3 contains 12 residues. The ends were cut back, 5 bases at V and 5 bases at J, with 10 bases in the middle. CDR3 protein: CASSRPYDEQYF. CDR3 DNA sequence: TGTGCCAGCAGTCGGCCCTATGACGAGCAGTACTTC.

The V and J genes are TRBV6-6 and TRBJ1-5, with TRBD1 identical over 7 bases. Germline CDR1 reads MNHNY; CDR2 reads SVGAGI (reference sequence). The CDR3 length is 15 residues. Trimming cost V 0 bases and J 5 bases; bases outside gene matches: 4. The CDR3, as DNA: TGTGCCAGCAGTTACTCAACAGGGGATTATCAGCCCCAGCATTTT. It is translated as CASSYSTGDYQPQHF.

The chain joins TRBV6-5 to TRBJ2-7; D perhaps matches TRBD2 (6 bases). The CDR3 totals 13 residues. Per germline, CDR1 MNHEY and CDR2 SVGAGI. V lost 10 bases, J lost 1 base, and 14 bases lay in between. CDR3 nucleotides: TGTGCCACCTTTTCGGGGGTATCCTACGAGCAGTACTTC. Protein product: CATFSGVSYEQYF.

This chain links TRBV7-6 with TRBJ1-1; 8 positions agree with TRBD1. V lost 5 bases to trimming and J lost 1 base; unmatched junction nucleotides: 12. Germline CDR1 SGHVS, CDR2 FNYEAQ. The CDR3 length is 17 residues. CDR3 protein: CASSATPRDRTNTEAFF. CDR3 DNA: TGTGCCAGCAGCGCGACACCCCGGGACAGGACGAACACTGAAGCTTTCTTT.

The chain joins TRBV25-1 to TRBJ2-1; 9 bases match TRBD2. V shed 3 bases, J shed 6 bases, and the junction held 9 bases outside the gene matches. Germline CDR1 MGHDK, CDR2 SYGVNS. The CDR3 length is 16 residues. CDR3 nucleotides: TGTGCCAGCAGTGACCCCGCGATGCGGGAGGGCAATGAGCAGTTCTTC. This sequence encodes CASSDPAMREGNEQFF.

This chain joins TRBV20-1 and TRBJ2-1; unclear D gene. V lost 3 bases to trimming and J lost 1 base, with 10 bases between them. The CDR3 runs 14 residues. Germline CDR1 and CDR2: DFQATT and SNEGSKA (reference sequence). The CDR3 DNA sequence: TGCAGTGCTAGGGGGTACGAGTCCTACAATGAGCAGTTCTTC. Protein sequence: CSARGYESYNEQFF.

The table lists this clonotype with a few counts. The CDR3 loop is CASSVATASSYGYTF. CDR3 nucleotide sequence: TGTGCCAGCAGCGTAGCGACAGCCTCCAGCTATGGCTACACCTTC. This chain links TRBV9 with TRBJ1-2, with D perhaps matching TRBD1 (5 bases). Looked up from germline, CDR1 is SGDLS and CDR2 is YYNGEE. The CDR3 length is 15 residues. The ends were cut back, 0 bases at V and 4 bases at J, with 13 bases in the middle.

The chain couples TRBV12-3 or TRBV12-4 to TRBJ2-1, with D uncertain. Trimming took off 0 bases at V and 2 bases at J, with 8 bases between the two ends. The CDR3 is made up of 15 amino acids. CDR3 nucleotides: TGTGCCAGCAGTTTAGCGGGCTTGACCTACAATGAGCAGTTCTTC. As protein: CASSLAGLTYNEQFF.

The V gene is TRBV15, the J gene TRBJ2-1, with D perhaps TRBD1 or TRBD2 (5 bases each). Per germline, CDR1 LNHNV and CDR2 YYDKDF (reference sequence). Trimming removed 5 bases from V and 8 bases from J, with 13 bases in between. CDR3 size: 13 residues. The CDR3: CATSGGPRDEQFF. The CDR3 DNA is TGTGCCACCAGCGGGGGACCCCGCGATGAGCAGTTCTTC.

The chain carries TRBV20-1 and TRBJ2-7; D call uncertain. In germline, CDR1 is DFQATT, CDR2 SNEGSKA (reference sequence). CDR3 size: 14 residues. Trimming cost V 3 bases and J 2 bases, with 14 bases left between them. The CDR3 sequence: CSARARVAPYEQYF. CDR3 nucleotide sequence: TGCAGTGCTAGGGCACGCGTTGCGCCCTACGAGCAGTACTTC.

The chain joins TRBV6-2 or TRBV6-3 to TRBJ1-2; D is perhaps TRBD1 (6 bases). Germline assignment: CDR1 MNHEY and CDR2 SVGEGT. CDR3 length: 12 amino acids. Trimming left V 5 bases short and J 4 bases short, with 8 bases between. The CDR3 reads CASSTTGYGYTF. In DNA, the CDR3 is TGTGCCAGCAGTACGACAGGCTATGGCTACACCTTC.

The rearrangement uses TRBV28 and TRBJ1-1; no reliable D call. Trimming left V 11 bases short and J 0 bases short, with 16 bases between. Germline V CDR1 and CDR2: MDHEN, SYDVKM. This CDR3 comprises 14 residues. CDR3 region: CAGRGNFLNTEAFF. The CDR3 DNA follows: TGTGCCGGGCGCGGGAACTTCTTGAACACTGAAGCTTTCTTT.

The chain combines TRBV20-1 with TRBJ2-1; 9 bases match TRBD2. The germline gives CDR1 DFQATT, CDR2 SNEGSKA (reference sequence). V lost 0 bases to trimming and J lost 9 bases; unmatched junction nucleotides: 3. The CDR3 runs 13 residues. The CDR3, as DNA: TGCAGTGCTAGAGATGGTAGCGGGAGTGAGCAGTTCTTC. It codes for CSARDGSGSEQFF.

The chain couples TRBV28 to TRBJ1-5; 9 bases line up with TRBD1. Germline lookup yields CDR1 MDHEN and CDR2 SYDVKM. V lost 9 bases to trimming and J lost 9 bases; unmatched junction nucleotides: 12. The CDR3 extends over 14 amino acids. The CDR3 DNA follows: TGTGCCAGTATAACAGGGGGCGTCGTTTGGCCCCAGCATTTT. Protein product: CASITGGVVWPQHF.

V usage is TRBV7-9 and J usage is TRBJ2-1; D possibly corresponds to TRBD1 (6 bases). Germline-derived CDR1 and CDR2 are SEHNR and FQNEAQ (reference sequence). The CDR3 sequence is 13 residues long. The V gene lost 2 bases and the J gene lost 10 bases, with 12 bases spanning the gap. CDR3 sequence: CASSLSGGQEQFF. The CDR3 DNA is TGTGCCAGCAGCTTATCGGGCGGACAGGAGCAGTTCTTC.

Only a few counts were recorded for this clonotype. The rearrangement joins TRBV7-2 to TRBJ1-6, with a tentative D call TRBD1 (5 bases). Germline loops: CDR1 SGHTA, CDR2 FQGNSA. This CDR3 has 15 residues. The V and J ends lost 5 bases and 11 bases respectively, with 19 bases between them. This CDR3 is CASSQSTDFSPPLHF. DNA of the CDR3: TGTGCCAGCAGCCAATCGACAGACTTTAGTCCACCCCTCCACTTT. Drawing the rest from reference TRBV7-2 and TRBJ1-6, the complete variable domain is GAGVSQSPSNKVTEKGKDVELRCDPISGHTALYWYRQSLGQGLEFLIYFQGNSAPDKSGLPSDRFSAERTGGSVSTLTIQRTQQEDSAVYLCASSQSTDFSPPLHFGNGTRLTVT.

V is TRBV7-2 and J is TRBJ2-3, with D unclear. CDR1 is SGHTA, CDR2 FQGNSA, per germline. This CDR3 region has 16 residues. Trimming removed 3 bases at V and 2 bases at J, with 15 bases between. CDR3: CASSLPRVSPTDTQYF. DNA for the CDR3: TGTGCCAGCAGCTTGCCCCGTGTAAGCCCCACAGATACGCAGTATTTT.

In this sample, this clonotype turned up a few times. In nucleotides, the CDR3 is TGCGCCAGCAGCCGGCGGGACGGTGCAACTAATGAAAAACTGTTTTTT. Its translation is CASSRRDGATNEKLFF. The J gene is TRBJ1-4, the V gene TRBV4-1; TRBD1 might be the D (5 bases). The germline gives CDR1 MGHRA, CDR2 YSYEKL. The CDR3 length is 16 residues. V lost 4 bases and J 0 bases, leaving 12 bases between the germline ends.

The CDR3 region has the DNA TGTGCCAGCAGTGAATACTCAGCCTACGAGCAGTACTTC. It yields the protein CASSEYSAYEQYF. The chain joins TRBV25-1 to TRBJ2-7; no definite D call. V lost 0 bases and J lost 2, with 5 bases in between. Germline CDR1 reads MGHDK; CDR2 reads SYGVNS. The CDR3 has 13 residues.